The sequence of this TCR beta chain was determined in a study of cytomegalovirus exposure and HLA in healthy donors. Details on this clone: The antigen remains undetermined.

Trimming cost V 5 bases and J 8 bases; bases outside gene matches: 10. This CDR3 region has 16 residues. Germline V gives CDR1 SGHTA, CDR2 FQGNSA. PCR was performed using 60 Vbeta and 13 Jbeta primers. Libraries were prepared by immunoSEQ multiplex PCR; TCRdb keeps only in-frame clonotypes and omits some of them. Of approximately 130,000 clones in the sample, under 90% were seen once. Study-wide points: V- and J-gene trimming of TCR beta was linked (in a later analysis) to a missense DCLRE1C variant. Roughly uniform sequencing depth across donors was assumed, possibly incorrectly. The study flagged around 150 TCR beta chains as cytomegalovirus-associated.

Sequenced: PBMCs. The chain uses TRBV7-2 and TRBJ1-6, with 9 bases identical to TRBD1. This clonotype originated in a woman aged 40 to 49 in good health and CMV-seronegative. CDR3 in DNA: TGTGCCAGCAGCCCTGCTGCGGGACAGGGTTATTCACCCCTCCACTTT. Protein: CASSPAAGQGYSPLHF.